This TCR beta chain derives from a study of T-cell memory formation after mild COVID-19. The V gene end was trimmed by 2 bases and the J gene end by 2 bases; junction bases not matched to a gene: 5. Germline lookup yields CDR1 SGHVS and CDR2 FQNEAQ. The CDR3 loop spans 15 amino acids. TCRdb reprocessed the 5' RACE reads via MiXCR and lists one record per CDR3 protein. Of under 650,000 distinct CDR3 sequences in the sample, roughly 18% were seen once. The TCR originated in an adult woman who had mild COVID-19 (a few samples of this study predate the infection). Cell type and time point are not known. Sample: PBMCs or a T cell subset sorted from them (not recorded which). V usage is TRBV7-8 and J usage is TRBJ2-7; 8 positions agree with TRBD2. CDR3 DNA sequence: TGTGCCAGCAGCTTACGGGGGGGGTCCGCCTACGAGCAGTACTTC. Amino acids: CASSLRGGSAYEQYF.